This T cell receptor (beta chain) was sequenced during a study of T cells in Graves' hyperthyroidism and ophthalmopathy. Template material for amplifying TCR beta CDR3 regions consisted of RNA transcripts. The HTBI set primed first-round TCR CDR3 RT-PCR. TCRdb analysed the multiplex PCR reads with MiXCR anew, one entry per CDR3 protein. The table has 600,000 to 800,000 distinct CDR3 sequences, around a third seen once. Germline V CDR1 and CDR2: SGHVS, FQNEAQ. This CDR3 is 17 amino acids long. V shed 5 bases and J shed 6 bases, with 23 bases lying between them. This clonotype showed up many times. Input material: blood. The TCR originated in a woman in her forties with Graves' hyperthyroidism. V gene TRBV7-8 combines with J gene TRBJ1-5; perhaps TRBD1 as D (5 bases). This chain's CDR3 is CASSGGTVIKAPQPQHF. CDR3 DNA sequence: TGTGCCAGCAGCGGGGGGACGGTTATTAAGGCTCCTCAGCCCCAGCATTTT.